The source of this TCR beta chain is a study of cytomegalovirus exposure and HLA in healthy donors. Study outcomes and limitations: Investigators reported 164 TCR beta chains as tied to cytomegalovirus.

The PCR had 60 Vbeta and 13 Jbeta primers. Data came from immunoSEQ multiplex PCR; TCRdb stores just in-frame clones and leaves some out. The sample yields under 150,000 clones, about 78% seen once. Remarks on this clone: Its antigen is currently unknown.

In germline, CDR1 is MNHNY, CDR2 SVGAGI (reference sequence). The CDR3 length is 12 residues. V was pared by 0 bases and J by 12 bases, with 8 bases between. This clonotype was obtained from a man younger than 30 in good health and CMV-seronegative. Sequenced sample: PBMCs. The chain is built from TRBV6-6 and TRBJ1-4; possibly TRBD1 for D (6 bases). In nucleotides, the CDR3 is TGTGCCAGCAGTTACTCCCGACAGGAACTGTTTTTT. It codes for CASSYSRQELFF.